Below are 29 T cell receptor beta chains sequenced from a single sample in a study of blood T cell repertoires in COVID-19. TCRdb's copy holds only in-frame clones and misses some; the assay was immunoSEQ multiplex PCR. Of about 120,000 clones in the sample, around 89% are singletons; the top ten hold 1.5% to 1.7%. The sample consisted of peripheral blood. These TCRs come from a human donor in a cohort sampled during active COVID-19.

This chain joins TRBV30 and TRBJ2-7; TRBD1 might be the D (6 bases). Trimming pared 0 bases from V and 0 bases from J, leaving 9 bases between. The germline gives CDR1 GTSNPN, CDR2 SVGIG (reference sequence). This CDR3 spans 14 amino acids. The CDR3, as DNA: TGTGCCTGGAGTGTGGACAGTCTCTCCTACGAGCAGTACTTC. Translated, it gives CAWSVDSLSYEQYF.

The V gene is TRBV28, the J gene TRBJ2-2, with TRBD2 as a possible D gene (6 bases). Trimming removed 2 bases at V and 6 bases at J, with 22 bases between. CDR3 length: 18 amino acids. Germline V gene lookup returns CDR1 MDHEN and CDR2 SYDVKM. The CDR3 nucleotides read TGTGCCAGCAGTTTAAGTGTAGTTGGAGGGAGTCGTGCCGGGGAGCTGTTTTTT. Protein product: CASSLSVVGGSRAGELFF.

J is TRBJ1-4 and V is TRBV19; D not certain. The CDR3 is made up of 13 amino acids. Germline values: CDR1 LNHDA, CDR2 SQIVND (reference sequence). V dropped 7 bases and J dropped 6 bases, with 12 bases sitting between them. CDR3 sequence: CASIRREDEKLFF. The CDR3 DNA sequence: TGTGCCAGTATAAGGAGGGAGGATGAAAAACTGTTTTTT.

V usage is TRBV3-1 (or the pseudogene TRBV3-2) and J usage is TRBJ2-7; D possibly corresponds to TRBD1 (5 bases). Germline V CDR1 and CDR2: LGHDT, YNNKEL (reference sequence). This CDR3 spans 15 amino acids. V was clipped by 1 base and J by 0 bases, with 10 bases between them. CDR3 nucleotide sequence: TGTGCCAGCAGCCAAGGTCTAGGGGTCTCCTACGAGCAGTACTTC. This translates into CASSQGLGVSYEQYF.

The V call is TRBV9, the J call TRBJ2-1; 10 bases match TRBD2. V was clipped by 4 bases and J by 5 bases; unmatched bases: 18. Germline CDR1 SGDLS, CDR2 YYNGEE. CDR3 length: 19 residues. The CDR3 loop is CASSPSSGRLYNNNNEQFF. CDR3 DNA: TGTGCCAGCAGCCCCTCTAGCGGGAGACTCTACAACAACAACAATGAGCAGTTCTTC.

The chain carries TRBV7-2 and TRBJ2-7, with D unclear. The CDR3 has 14 amino acids. V was pared by 1 base and J by 3 bases, with 10 bases between. Germline-derived CDR1 and CDR2 are SGHTA and FQGNSA. CDR3 loop: CASSLGSFRYEQYF. The CDR3 DNA reads TGTGCCAGCAGCTTAGGGAGTTTCCGCTACGAGCAGTACTTC.

This chain joins TRBV5-1 and TRBJ2-3; TRBD2 agrees at 7 bases. This CDR3 contains 14 residues. Trimming took 4 bases from V and 2 from J; bases not matched to a gene: 4. In germline, CDR1 is SGHRS, CDR2 YFSETQ. CDR3 in amino acids: CASSHGTITDTQYF. The CDR3 DNA reads as TGCGCCAGCAGCCACGGGACTATCACAGATACGCAGTATTTT. Drawing the rest from reference TRBV5-1 and TRBJ2-3, the complete variable domain is KAGVTQTPRYLIKTRGQQVTLSCSPISGHRSVSWYQQTPGQGLQFLFEYFSETQRNKGNFPGRFSGRQFSNSRSEMNVSTLELGDSALYLCASSHGTITDTQYFGPGTRLTVL.

J is TRBJ2-3 and V is TRBV5-1, with 9 bases matching TRBD1. From germline, CDR1 is SGHRS and CDR2 YFSETQ. The CDR3 sequence is 15 residues long. Trimming at V came to 4 bases and at J to 3 bases, leaving 6 bases not matched to a gene. For the CDR3, the DNA is TGCGCCAGCAGCCCCGGGACAGGGAGGACAGATACGCAGTATTTT. It encodes CASSPGTGRTDTQYF. The full variable domain, in which reference TRBV5-1 and TRBJ2-3 provide the parts outside the CDR3, is KAGVTQTPRYLIKTRGQQVTLSCSPISGHRSVSWYQQTPGQGLQFLFEYFSETQRNKGNFPGRFSGRQFSNSRSEMNVSTLELGDSALYLCASSPGTGRTDTQYFGPGTRLTVL.

The genes are TRBV5-1 and TRBJ1-2; D unclear. CDR1 and CDR2 from the germline V gene are SGHRS and YFSETQ. Trimming cost V 0 bases and J 2 bases, with 11 bases left between them. CDR3 length equals 15 residues. This chain's CDR3 is CASSLDADPNYGYTF. In nucleotides, the CDR3 is TGCGCCAGCAGCTTGGATGCAGATCCGAACTATGGCTACACCTTC. The full variable domain, with the rest looked up from reference TRBV5-1 and TRBJ1-2, is KAGVTQTPRYLIKTRGQQVTLSCSPISGHRSVSWYQQTPGQGLQFLFEYFSETQRNKGNFPGRFSGRQFSNSRSEMNVSTLELGDSALYLCASSLDADPNYGYTFGSGTRLTVV.

The rearrangement links TRBV9 to TRBJ2-6; maybe TRBD1 (5 bases). From germline, CDR1 is SGDLS and CDR2 YYNGEE. This CDR3 is 14 amino acids long. V gave up 0 bases and J gave up 10 bases, with 11 bases separating them. For the CDR3, the DNA is TGTGCCAGCAGCGTAGCAGGGCCTAGAAACGTCCTGACTTTC. Translating gives CASSVAGPRNVLTF.

The chain links TRBV19 to TRBJ1-6, with 8 bases lining up with TRBD1. This CDR3 comprises 16 residues. J lost 3 bases, V lost 4 bases, and 5 bases had no gene match. Germline assignment: CDR1 LNHDA and CDR2 SQIVND (reference sequence). CDR3 DNA: TGTGCCAGTAGTACCCGGACAGGGTTCTATAATTCACCCCTCCACTTT. This gives the protein CASSTRTGFYNSPLHF.

This clone appeared once. V gene TRBV28 combines with J gene TRBJ2-5; weak D call: TRBD1 (5 bases). Trimming took 7 bases from V and 5 from J, leaving 11 bases between them. CDR1 is MDHEN, CDR2 SYDVKM, per germline. The CDR3 is 12 residues long. The CDR3 DNA sequence: TGTGCCAGCAAGGGGTATCGGGAGACCCAGTACTTC. Amino acids: CASKGYRETQYF.

V usage is TRBV12-3 or TRBV12-4 and J usage is TRBJ2-7; no reliable D call. This CDR3 is 13 amino acids long. V lost 4 bases, J lost 5 bases, and 12 bases lay in between. For the CDR3, the DNA is TGTGCCAGCAGTTATAGGCCCCGGGACGAGCAGTACTTC. As protein: CASSYRPRDEQYF.

The rearrangement links TRBV3-1 (or the pseudogene TRBV3-2) to TRBJ2-4; no clear D gene. V dropped 1 base and J dropped 6 bases, with 10 bases sitting between them. Germline V lookup: CDR1 LGHDT, CDR2 YNNKEL (reference sequence). The CDR3 runs 14 residues. The CDR3 DNA is TGTGCCAGCAGCCAAGTGGGCAGTTTAAACATTCAGTACTTC. Translated: CASSQVGSLNIQYF.

The V call is TRBV4-1, the J call TRBJ2-7, with 11 bases matching TRBD1. The germline V gene encodes CDR1 MGHRA and CDR2 YSYEKL. CDR3 length: 15 amino acids. V dropped 4 bases and J dropped 6; count of bases not matched to a gene: 8. CDR3 loop: CASSRGTGGVGEQYF. CDR3 in DNA: TGCGCCAGCAGCCGCGGGACAGGGGGTGTAGGCGAGCAGTACTTC.

CDR3 DNA: TGCGCCAGCAGCTTGGACCCAGCGGGGGGCGGTAGCACCGGGGAGCTGTTTTTT. Translated, it gives CASSLDPAGGGSTGELFF. The J gene is TRBJ2-2, the V gene TRBV5-1; TRBD2 matches at 9 bases. The V and J ends lost 0 bases and 4 bases, in that order; junction bases with no gene match: 10. This CDR3 region has 18 residues. Germline CDR1 reads SGHRS; CDR2 reads YFSETQ.

This sequence joins TRBV7-9 and TRBJ1-6, with D possibly being TRBD1 (6 bases). Germline V CDR1 and CDR2: SEHNR, FQNEAQ (reference sequence). The V and J ends lost 4 bases and 7 bases respectively, with 14 bases between them. This CDR3 region has 15 residues. CDR3: CASSSQQGLNSPLHF. The CDR3 coding sequence is TGTGCCAGCAGCTCGCAACAGGGTTTGAATTCACCCCTCCACTTT.

The CDR3 nucleotides read TGTGCCAGCAGTGAACAGGGTGGAAGAAACACCATATATTTT. It codes for CASSEQGGRNTIYF. This chain links TRBV5-6 with TRBJ1-3; D perhaps matches TRBD1 (6 bases). This CDR3 is built from 14 residues. Trimming removed 5 bases from V and 5 bases from J, with 14 bases in between. Per the germline V gene, CDR1 is SGHDT and CDR2 is YYEEEE.

This chain connects TRBV6-1 to TRBJ1-5; D is possibly TRBD1 (6 bases). V lost 1 base, J lost 8 bases, and 15 bases lay in between. CDR1 is MNHNS, CDR2 SASEGT, per germline. The CDR3 runs to 15 residues. The CDR3 spells CASSEGAGGAKPQHF. CDR3 sequence (DNA): TGTGCCAGCAGTGAAGGTGCGGGGGGGGCGAAGCCCCAGCATTTT.

V is TRBV2 and J is TRBJ2-7, with a weak D call TRBD1 (6 bases). The CDR3 sequence is 12 residues long. Trimming shortened V by 10 bases and J by 2 bases, and 12 bases separated the two germline ends. From germline, CDR1 is SNHLY and CDR2 FYNNEI. The CDR3 spells CATGQTPYEQYF. The CDR3 nucleotides read TGTGCCACCGGACAGACACCCTACGAGCAGTACTTC. The full variable domain, completed using reference TRBV2 and TRBJ2-7, is EPEVTQTPSHQVTQMGQEVILRCVPISNHLYFYWYRQILGQKVEFLVSFYNNEISEKSEIFDDQFSVERPDGSNFTLKIRSTKLEDSAMYFCATGQTPYEQYFGPGTRLTVT.

CDR3 sequence reads: CASSLGRYEQYF. CDR3 nucleotide sequence: TGTGCCAGCAGCTTAGGGAGATACGAGCAGTACTTC. The chain recombines TRBV7-9 with TRBJ2-7; D uncertain. The germline V and J ends were trimmed by 1 base and 4 bases, with 5 bases remaining between them. The CDR3 is 12 residues long. CDR1 SEHNR and CDR2 FQNEAQ come from the germline V gene (reference sequence).

The V and J genes are TRBV7-8 and TRBJ2-1; TRBD1 aligns across 11 bases. Germline CDR1 is SGHVS and CDR2 is FQNEAQ. This CDR3 spans 14 amino acids. J gave up 6 bases and V 3 bases, and 1 base lay outside the gene matches. The DNA of the CDR3 is TGTGCCAGCAGCTTTGGGACAGGGGGCAATGAGCAGTTCTTC. It specifies CASSFGTGGNEQFF.

V is TRBV30 and J is TRBJ2-7; 7 bases line up with TRBD2. Germline CDR1 GTSNPN, CDR2 SVGIG (reference sequence). V was pared by 0 bases and J by 4 bases, with 6 bases of the junction left unmatched. The CDR3 has 14 residues. This CDR3 reads CAWSVGEGAYEQYF. The DNA for the CDR3 is TGTGCCTGGAGTGTAGGGGAGGGCGCGTACGAGCAGTACTTC.

The CDR3 nucleotides read TGTGCCAGCAGTTTGGGAGGGGTCGAAGAGACCCAGTACTTC. This codes for CASSLGGVEETQYF. The chain employs TRBV6-5 and TRBJ2-5, with TRBD2 identical over 7 bases. The CDR3 sequence is 14 residues long. V was clipped by 4 bases and J by 3 bases; unmatched bases: 5. In germline, CDR1 is MNHEY, CDR2 SVGAGI.

The gene calls are TRBV9 and TRBJ2-7; TRBD2 aligns across 8 bases. The CDR3 has 14 amino acids. Germline loops: CDR1 SGDLS, CDR2 YYNGEE. Unmatched junction bases numbered 5, after V lost 4 bases and J lost 2 bases. The CDR3 protein is CASSPREGTYEQYF. In nucleotides, the CDR3 is TGTGCCAGCAGCCCTCGGGAGGGGACCTACGAGCAGTACTTC. Complete variable domain (other parts from reference TRBV9 and TRBJ2-7): DSGVTQTPKHLITATGQRVTLRCSPRSGDLSVYWYQQSLDQGLQFLIQYYNGEERAKGNILERFSAQQFPDLHSELNLSSLELGDSALYFCASSPREGTYEQYFGPGTRLTVT.

The J gene is TRBJ2-3, the V gene TRBV27, with 8 bases matching TRBD2. V was clipped by 1 base and J by 0 bases; unmatched bases: 6. Germline lookup yields CDR1 MNHEY and CDR2 SMNVEV (reference sequence). CDR3 length: 17 residues. Here the CDR3 DNA reads TGTGCCAGCAGTTTATGGAGCGGGAGAGCTAGCACAGATACGCAGTATTTT. Amino acids: CASSLWSGRASTDTQYF.

The chain links TRBV7-2 to TRBJ2-2, with a tentative D call TRBD2 (7 bases). Germline CDR1 reads SGHTA; CDR2 reads FQGNSA. Trimming cost V 10 bases and J 4 bases, with 25 bases left between them. CDR3 length: 17 amino acids. This CDR3 is CATTGRVFGGATGELFF. The CDR3 coding sequence is TGTGCCACCACAGGCAGGGTGTTTGGGGGGGCCACCGGGGAGCTGTTTTTT.

The gene calls are TRBV5-1 and TRBJ1-5, with D unresolved. From germline, CDR1 is SGHRS and CDR2 YFSETQ. CDR3 length: 15 residues. V lost 5 bases to trimming and J lost 4 bases, with 16 bases between them. CDR3 DNA: TGCGCCAGCAGTTCGGACGGGGATTTAAATCAGCCCCAGCATTTT. Translated: CASSSDGDLNQPQHF. The full variable domain, in which reference TRBV5-1 and TRBJ1-5 provide the parts outside the CDR3, is KAGVTQTPRYLIKTRGQQVTLSCSPISGHRSVSWYQQTPGQGLQFLFEYFSETQRNKGNFPGRFSGRQFSNSRSEMNVSTLELGDSALYLCASSSDGDLNQPQHFGDGTRLSIL.

This chain joins TRBV5-4 and TRBJ2-2; the match to TRBD1 covers 7 bases. Germline CDR1 is SGHNT and CDR2 is YYREEE (reference sequence). The CDR3 runs 14 residues. V was pared by 3 bases and J by 9 bases, with 8 bases of the junction left unmatched. The CDR3 nucleotides are TGTGCCAGCAGCTCTGGGACAGAACACCGGGAGCTGTTTTTT. Amino acids: CASSSGTEHRELFF.